This T cell receptor beta chain is from a study of T cells in lung cancer brain metastases (dated by TCRdb to the late 2010s). Context from the whole study: About 85% of the roughly 20 patients had a history of tobacco use, with a median of 40 pack-years. Of the roughly 20 patients, more than 15 received no interval therapy between resection of the primary and resection of the metastasis. The primary and brain metastasis specimens were acquired a median of about 300 days apart. The study compared TCR beta CDR3 repertoires of fully resected primary non-small cell lung cancers with those of paired brain metastases. The cohort included roughly 20 patients who provided 40 or so specimens, with each patient contributing one primary lung lesion and one brain metastasis. Of the patients, approximately twelve were female and 8 or 9 were male, and their median age at first diagnosis was around 58 years. DNA integrity number averaged about 4 in both primary and metastatic specimens, with no significant difference between sites.

Between roughly 2.24 and 4.92 ug genomic DNA was input per sample, with paired samples receiving equal DNA input. TCR beta libraries were constructed in two PCR steps with the immunoSEQ hsTCRbeta Kit, which uses multiplexed V and J gene primers. Pooled libraries, together with positive and negative controls, were sequenced on an Illumina MiSeq with a 100-cycle paired-end protocol. Turning to the authors' computational methods: Raw data were processed by the immunoSEQ vendor into normalized, annotated TCR beta repertoire reports. Richness was defined as unique clones by nucleotide sequence, and total richness was extrapolated with the iChao1 and Efron-Thisted estimators. Pielou's evenness, Simpson's index, top-ten clone proportional abundance, and Morisita overlap index were used to characterize and compare paired lesions. TCRdb obtained this table from immuneACCESS and retained in-frame rearrangements with V and J assigned. These tables miss some clones; where compared with another copy, unresolved V genes account for less than half of the shortfall, and the remainder is unexplained. D and trimming come from the DNA, and the V and J calls and clone size come from that table. Recorded for this sample are a few thousand clones; about 85% of them occurred a single time. About 4.2% of the sample lies in the top ten.

The germline V gene (reference sequence) specifies LNHDA as CDR1 and SQIVND as CDR2. At the junction V is shortened by 5 bases and J by 6 bases; bases outside the gene matches: 12. The CDR3, cysteine through phenylalanine, is 15 amino acids long. The read is trimmed to its CDR3 DNA, 45 bases read in frame from base 1. Patients had resection for either synchronous oligometastatic disease or delayed recurrence of a solitary brain metastasis. To avoid including cancers other than NSCLC, any patient with a history of multiple malignancies was excluded. Tumor areas were macrodissected from five or six deparaffinized about 11 um unstained sections guided by marked H&E slides. All specimens were fixed in formalin and embedded in paraffin (FFPE). The AllPrep DNA/RNA FFPE Kit was used for extraction of genomic DNA. The research as a whole found: Most clones were found to be lesion-specific, and limited overlap was observed between paired lesions (mean Morisita index 0.23). DNA fragmentation in FFPE samples may have prevented retrieval of the complete infiltrating T cell repertoire. The study could not control for the effects of preoperative corticosteroids on T cell infiltration in brain metastases. In brain metastases, the ten most abundant clones accounted for a significantly larger fraction of the repertoire than in primaries, a finding that suggests clonal expansion. Brain metastases had significantly fewer unique productive clones than paired primaries (median approximately 1,500 versus 4,500).

Turning to this clone: Its recognized antigen is unknown. No much larger clonotype is one base removed from it; base qualities were not supplied.

The sequence derives from a man between 65 and 79 years old with non-small cell lung cancer. Source material: tumor tissue from the primary lung tumor. The cell subset or site label, read with the paper, signifies: primary lung cancer lesion. The sequence is built from TRBV19 and TRBJ1-1; the junction holds 7 bases that match TRBD1. The sequenced DNA: TGTGCCAGTAGTTCCTACAGGGGAGGGGAACCTGAAGCTTTCTTT. This encodes CASSSYRGGEPEAFF.